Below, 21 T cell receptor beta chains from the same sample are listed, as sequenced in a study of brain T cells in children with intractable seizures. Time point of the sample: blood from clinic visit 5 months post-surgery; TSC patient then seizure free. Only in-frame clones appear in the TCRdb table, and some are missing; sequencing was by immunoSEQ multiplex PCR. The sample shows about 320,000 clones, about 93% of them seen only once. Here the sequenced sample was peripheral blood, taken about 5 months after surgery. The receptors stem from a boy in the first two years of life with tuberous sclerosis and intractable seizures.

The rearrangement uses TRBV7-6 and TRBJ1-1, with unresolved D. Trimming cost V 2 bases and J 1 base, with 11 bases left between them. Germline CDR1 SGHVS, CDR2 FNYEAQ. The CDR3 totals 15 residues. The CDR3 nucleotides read TGTGCCAGCAGCTTATTAGTTCCAGAGAACACTGAAGCTTTCTTT. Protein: CASSLLVPENTEAFF.

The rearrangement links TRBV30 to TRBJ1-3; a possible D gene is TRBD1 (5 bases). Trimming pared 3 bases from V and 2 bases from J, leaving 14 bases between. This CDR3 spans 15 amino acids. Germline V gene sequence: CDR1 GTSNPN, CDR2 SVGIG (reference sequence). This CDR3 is CAWSPSAGPGNTIYF. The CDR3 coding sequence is TGTGCCTGGAGCCCCTCCGCGGGGCCTGGAAACACCATATATTTT.

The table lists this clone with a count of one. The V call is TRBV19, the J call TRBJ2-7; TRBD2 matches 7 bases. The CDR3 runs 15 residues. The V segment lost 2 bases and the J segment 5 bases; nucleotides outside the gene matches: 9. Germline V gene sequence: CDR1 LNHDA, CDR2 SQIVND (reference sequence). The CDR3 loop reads CASSIQATSWDEQYF. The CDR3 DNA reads TGTGCCAGTAGTATACAGGCGACTAGCTGGGACGAGCAGTACTTC.

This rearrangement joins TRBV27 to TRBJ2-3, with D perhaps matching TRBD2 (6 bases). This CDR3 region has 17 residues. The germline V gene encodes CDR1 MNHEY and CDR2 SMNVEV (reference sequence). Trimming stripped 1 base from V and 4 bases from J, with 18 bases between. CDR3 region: CASSLLGRGSSADTQYF. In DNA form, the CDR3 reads TGTGCCAGCAGTTTATTGGGACGGGGGTCTTCCGCAGATACGCAGTATTTT.

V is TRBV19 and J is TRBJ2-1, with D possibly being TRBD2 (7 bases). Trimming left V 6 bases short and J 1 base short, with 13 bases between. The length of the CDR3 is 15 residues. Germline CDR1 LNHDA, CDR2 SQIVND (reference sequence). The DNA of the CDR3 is TGTGCCAGTAGGACCAGGGGAGGGTCCTACAATGAGCAGTTCTTC. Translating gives CASRTRGGSYNEQFF.

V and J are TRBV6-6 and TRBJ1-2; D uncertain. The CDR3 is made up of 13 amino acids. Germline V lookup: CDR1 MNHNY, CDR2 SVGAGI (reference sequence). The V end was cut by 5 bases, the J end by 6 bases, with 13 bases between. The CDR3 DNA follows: TGTGCCAGCAGTCCCCGGGGATCGGATGGCTACACCTTC. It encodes CASSPRGSDGYTF.

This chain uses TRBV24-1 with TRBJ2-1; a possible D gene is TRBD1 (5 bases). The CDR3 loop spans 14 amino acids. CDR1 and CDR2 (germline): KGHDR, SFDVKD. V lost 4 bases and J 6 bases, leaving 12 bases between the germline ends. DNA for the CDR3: TGTGCCACCAGTGACCATGGACACTTCAATGAGCAGTTCTTC. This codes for CATSDHGHFNEQFF.

CDR3 loop: CASSQDMDPNYGYTF. The CDR3 DNA reads TGTGCCAGCAGCCAAGATATGGACCCTAACTATGGCTACACCTTC. This chain uses TRBV14 with TRBJ1-2, with D uncertain. V was shortened by 0 bases and J by 0 bases, with 8 bases between the two germline ends. The CDR3 has 15 amino acids. The germline gives CDR1 SGHDN, CDR2 FVKESK.

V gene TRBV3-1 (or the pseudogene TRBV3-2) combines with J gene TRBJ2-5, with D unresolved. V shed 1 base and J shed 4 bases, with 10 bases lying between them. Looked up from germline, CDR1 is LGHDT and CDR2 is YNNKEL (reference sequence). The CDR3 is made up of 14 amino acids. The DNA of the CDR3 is TGTGCCAGCAGCCAAGGGACCCTTGGAGAGACCCAGTACTTC. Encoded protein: CASSQGTLGETQYF.

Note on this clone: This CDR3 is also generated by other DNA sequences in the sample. CDR3 residues: CASSELNTEAFF. The CDR3 nucleotides are TGTGCCAGCAGTGAGCTGAACACTGAAGCTTTCTTT. The J gene is TRBJ1-1, the V gene TRBV2; unclear D gene. The CDR3 spans 12 residues. Germline-derived CDR1 and CDR2 are SNHLY and FYNNEI. V gave up 3 bases and J gave up 0 bases, with 2 bases separating them.

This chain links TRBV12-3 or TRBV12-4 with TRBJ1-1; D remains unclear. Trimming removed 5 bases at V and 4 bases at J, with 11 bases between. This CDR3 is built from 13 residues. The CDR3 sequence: CASSRTRSTEAFF. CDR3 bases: TGTGCCAGCAGTCGCACCCGGTCCACTGAAGCTTTCTTT.

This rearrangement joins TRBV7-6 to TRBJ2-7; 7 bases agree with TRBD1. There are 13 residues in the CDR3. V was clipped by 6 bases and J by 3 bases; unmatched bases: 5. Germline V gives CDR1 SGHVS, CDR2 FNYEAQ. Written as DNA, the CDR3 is TGTGCCAGCAGGGGAACAGGGGACTACGAGCAGTACTTC. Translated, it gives CASRGTGDYEQYF.

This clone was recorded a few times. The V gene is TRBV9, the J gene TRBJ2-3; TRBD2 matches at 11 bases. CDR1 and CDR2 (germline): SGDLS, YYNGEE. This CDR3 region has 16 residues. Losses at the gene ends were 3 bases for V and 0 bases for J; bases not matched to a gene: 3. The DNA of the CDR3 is TGTGCCAGCAGCGCGGGGACTAGCGGAAGCACAGATACGCAGTATTTT. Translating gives CASSAGTSGSTDTQYF.

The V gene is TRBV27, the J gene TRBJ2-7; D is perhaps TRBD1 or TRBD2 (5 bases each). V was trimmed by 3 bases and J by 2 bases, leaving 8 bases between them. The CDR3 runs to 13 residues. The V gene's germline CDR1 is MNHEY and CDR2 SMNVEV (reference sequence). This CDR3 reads CASSLGRPYEQYF. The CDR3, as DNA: TGTGCCAGCAGTTTGGGACGTCCCTACGAGCAGTACTTC.

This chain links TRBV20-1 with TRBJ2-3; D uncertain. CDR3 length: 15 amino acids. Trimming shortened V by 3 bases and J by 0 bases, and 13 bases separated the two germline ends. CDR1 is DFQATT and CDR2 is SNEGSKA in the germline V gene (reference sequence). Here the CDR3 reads CSASHGSTSTDTQYF. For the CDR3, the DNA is TGCAGTGCTAGTCATGGGTCCACTAGCACAGATACGCAGTATTTT.

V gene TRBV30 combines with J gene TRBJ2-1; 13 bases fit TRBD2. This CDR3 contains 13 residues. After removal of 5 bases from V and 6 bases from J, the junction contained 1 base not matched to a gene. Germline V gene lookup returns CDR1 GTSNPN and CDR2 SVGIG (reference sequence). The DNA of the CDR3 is TGTGCCTGGGGACTAGCGGGGGTCAATGAGCAGTTCTTC. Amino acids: CAWGLAGVNEQFF.

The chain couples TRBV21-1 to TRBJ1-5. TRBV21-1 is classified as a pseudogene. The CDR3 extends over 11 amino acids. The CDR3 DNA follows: TGTGCCAGCAGCAAAAGTCAGCCCCAGCATTTT. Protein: CASSKSQPQHF.

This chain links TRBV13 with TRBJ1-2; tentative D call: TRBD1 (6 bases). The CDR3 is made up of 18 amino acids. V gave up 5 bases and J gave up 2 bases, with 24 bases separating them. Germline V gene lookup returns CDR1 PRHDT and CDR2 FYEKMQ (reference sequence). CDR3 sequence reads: CASSAFISAGGQNYGYTF. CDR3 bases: TGTGCCAGCAGCGCCTTCATAAGTGCTGGGGGCCAAAACTATGGCTACACCTTC.

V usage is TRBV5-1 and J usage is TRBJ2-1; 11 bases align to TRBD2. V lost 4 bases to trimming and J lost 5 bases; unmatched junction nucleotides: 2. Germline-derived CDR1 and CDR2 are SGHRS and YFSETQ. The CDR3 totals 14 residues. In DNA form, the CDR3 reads TGCGCCAGCAGCCCGGGACTAGCGGACAATGAGCAGTTCTTC. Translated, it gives CASSPGLADNEQFF.

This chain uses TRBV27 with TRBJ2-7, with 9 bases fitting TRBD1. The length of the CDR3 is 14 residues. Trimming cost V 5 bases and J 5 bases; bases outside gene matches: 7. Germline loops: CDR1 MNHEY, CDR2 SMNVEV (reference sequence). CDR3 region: CASSLMTGGDEQYF. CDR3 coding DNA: TGTGCCAGCAGTCTGATGACAGGGGGTGACGAGCAGTACTTC.

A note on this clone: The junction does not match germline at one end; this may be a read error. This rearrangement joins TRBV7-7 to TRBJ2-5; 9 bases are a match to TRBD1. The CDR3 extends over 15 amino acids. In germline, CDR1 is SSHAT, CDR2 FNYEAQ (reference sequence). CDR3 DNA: TGTGCTAGCAGCTACTCGACAGGGGGGAGGGAGACCCAGTACTTC. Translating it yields CASSYSTGGRETQYF.